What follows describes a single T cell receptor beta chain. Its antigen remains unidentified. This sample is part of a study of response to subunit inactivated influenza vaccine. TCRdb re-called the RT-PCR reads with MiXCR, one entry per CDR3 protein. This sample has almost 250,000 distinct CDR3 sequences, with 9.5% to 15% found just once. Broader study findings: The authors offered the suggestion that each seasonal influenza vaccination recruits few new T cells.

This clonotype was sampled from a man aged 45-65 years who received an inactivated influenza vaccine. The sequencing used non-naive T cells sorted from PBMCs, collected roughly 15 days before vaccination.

In nucleotides, the CDR3 is TGTGCCAGCAGTCGGGACGGAGGCACAGATACGCAGTATTTT. Its protein product is CASSRDGGTDTQYF. V is TRBV6-1 and J is TRBJ2-3; D may be TRBD1 or TRBD2 (5 bases each). Germline values: CDR1 MNHNS, CDR2 SASEGT. The CDR3 runs to 14 residues. V was cut by 5 bases and J by 1 base, with 10 bases left in between.